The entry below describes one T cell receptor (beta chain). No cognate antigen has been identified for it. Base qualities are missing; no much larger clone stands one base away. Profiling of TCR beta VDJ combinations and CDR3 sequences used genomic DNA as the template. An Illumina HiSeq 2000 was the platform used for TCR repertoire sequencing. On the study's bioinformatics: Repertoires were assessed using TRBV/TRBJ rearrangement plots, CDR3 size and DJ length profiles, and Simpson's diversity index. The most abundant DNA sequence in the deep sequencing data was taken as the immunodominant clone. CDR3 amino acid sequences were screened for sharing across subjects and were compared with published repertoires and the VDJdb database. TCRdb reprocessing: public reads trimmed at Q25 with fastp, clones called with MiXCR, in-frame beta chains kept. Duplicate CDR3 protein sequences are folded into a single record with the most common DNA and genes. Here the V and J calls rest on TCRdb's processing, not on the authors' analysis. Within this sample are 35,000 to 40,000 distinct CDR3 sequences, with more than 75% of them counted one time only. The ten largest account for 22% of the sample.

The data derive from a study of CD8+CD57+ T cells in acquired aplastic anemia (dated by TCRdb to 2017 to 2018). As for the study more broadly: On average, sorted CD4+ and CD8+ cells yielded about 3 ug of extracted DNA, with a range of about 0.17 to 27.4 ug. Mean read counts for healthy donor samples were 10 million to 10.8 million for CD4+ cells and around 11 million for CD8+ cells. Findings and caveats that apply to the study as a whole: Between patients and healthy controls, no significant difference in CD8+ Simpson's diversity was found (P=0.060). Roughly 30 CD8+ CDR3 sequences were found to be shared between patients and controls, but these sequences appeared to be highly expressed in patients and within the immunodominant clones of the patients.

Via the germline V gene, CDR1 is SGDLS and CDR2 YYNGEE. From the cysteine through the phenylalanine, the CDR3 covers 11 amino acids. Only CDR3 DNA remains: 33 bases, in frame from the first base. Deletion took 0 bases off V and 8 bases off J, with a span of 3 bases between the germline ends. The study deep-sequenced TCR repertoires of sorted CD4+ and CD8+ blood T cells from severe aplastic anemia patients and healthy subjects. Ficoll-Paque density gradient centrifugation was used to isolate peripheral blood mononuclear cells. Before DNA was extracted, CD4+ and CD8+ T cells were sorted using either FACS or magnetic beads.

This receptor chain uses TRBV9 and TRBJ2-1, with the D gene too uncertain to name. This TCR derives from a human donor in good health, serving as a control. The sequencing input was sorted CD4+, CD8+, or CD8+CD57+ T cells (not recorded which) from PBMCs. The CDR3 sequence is CASSVDYEQFF. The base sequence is TGTGCCAGCAGCGTAGACTATGAGCAGTTCTTC.